The sequence of this T cell receptor (beta chain) was determined in a study of T cell responses to AZD1222 COVID-19 vaccine. V was pared by 5 bases and J by 1 base, with 14 bases between. CDR3 size: 15 residues. The germline V gene has CDR1 LNHDA and CDR2 SQIVND (reference sequence). Using immunoSEQ multiplex PCR, the repertoire was profiled, and TCRdb retains in-frame clones only, with some absent. The sample carries tens of thousands of clones, over 60% recorded once. The rearrangement links TRBV19 to TRBJ1-2; D is unclear. The sequencing here drew on peripheral blood, taken 28 days after the second AZD1222 dose. This clonotype was sampled from an adult who received the AZD1222 COVID-19 vaccine. The CDR3 coding sequence is TGTGCCAGTAGTGAACAGACCGGCCTTAACTATGGCTACACCTTC. Amino acid sequence: CASSEQTGLNYGYTF.